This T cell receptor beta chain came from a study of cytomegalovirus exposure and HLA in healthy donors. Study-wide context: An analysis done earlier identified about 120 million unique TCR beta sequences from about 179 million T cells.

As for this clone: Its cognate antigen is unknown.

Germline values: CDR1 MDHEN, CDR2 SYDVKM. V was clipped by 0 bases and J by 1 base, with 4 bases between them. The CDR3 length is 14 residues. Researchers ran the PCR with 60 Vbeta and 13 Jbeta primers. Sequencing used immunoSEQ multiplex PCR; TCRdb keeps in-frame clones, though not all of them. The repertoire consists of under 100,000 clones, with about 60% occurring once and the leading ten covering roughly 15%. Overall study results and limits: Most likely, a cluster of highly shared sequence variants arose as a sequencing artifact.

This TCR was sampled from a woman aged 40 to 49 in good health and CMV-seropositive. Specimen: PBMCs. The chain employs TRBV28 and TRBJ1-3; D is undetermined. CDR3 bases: TGTGCCAGCAGTTTATGGAGGTCTGGAAACACCATATATTTT. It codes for CASSLWRSGNTIYF.